A single sample is the source of the 19 T cell receptor beta chains below, sequenced in a study of T cell responses to AZD1222 COVID-19 vaccine. The repertoire was sequenced with immunoSEQ multiplex PCR; TCRdb's copy has only in-frame clones and lacks some. The table lists 90,000 to 150,000 clones, about 91% of them singletons. The sequencing here drew on peripheral blood, taken on day 0 of AZD1222 vaccination. These receptors were collected from an adult in good health.

The CDR3 spells CASSPGHGVYNEQFF. DNA for the CDR3: TGTGCCAGCAGCCCCGGACACGGGGTCTACAATGAGCAGTTCTTC. This chain links TRBV6-4 with TRBJ2-1; D possibly uses TRBD1 or TRBD2 (5 bases each). Deletions cut 6 bases from V and 3 bases from J, with 15 bases between. Germline loops: CDR1 MRHNA, CDR2 SNTAGT. This CDR3 comprises 15 residues.

The V gene is TRBV24-1, the J gene TRBJ1-2, with D perhaps matching TRBD1 (6 bases). The CDR3 runs 13 residues. Germline V lookup: CDR1 KGHDR, CDR2 SFDVKD. The ends were cut back, 2 bases at V and 8 bases at J, with 11 bases in the middle. The CDR3: CATSDSQGIGYTF. The CDR3 nucleotides read TGTGCCACCAGTGATTCGCAGGGGATCGGCTACACCTTC.

The chain carries TRBV5-4 and TRBJ1-6; D is uncertain. V lost 0 bases, J lost 7 bases, and 8 bases lay in between. Germline CDR1 SGHNT, CDR2 YYREEE (reference sequence). This CDR3 spans 14 amino acids. This chain's CDR3 is CASSLGQTNSPLHF. The DNA for the CDR3 is TGTGCCAGCAGCTTGGGTCAGACAAATTCACCCCTCCACTTT.

V is TRBV5-1 and J is TRBJ2-2; 8 nucleotides line up with TRBD1. CDR1 and CDR2 from the germline V gene are SGHRS and YFSETQ. V lost 3 bases and J lost 0; bases outside the gene matches: 4. CDR3 length equals 16 residues. The CDR3 DNA sequence: TGCGCCAGCAGCTGGGACAGGCCTTCGAACACCGGGGAGCTGTTTTTT. This gives the protein CASSWDRPSNTGELFF.

The chain uses TRBV6-5 and TRBJ1-2, with D possibly matching TRBD1 (6 bases). CDR1 is MNHEY, CDR2 SVGAGI, per germline. This CDR3 is built from 14 residues. Trimming took 7 bases from V and 2 from J, leaving 14 bases between them. CDR3 DNA: TGTGCCAGCACCGGGGGCAGAAGCAACTATGGCTACACCTTC. This encodes CASTGGRSNYGYTF.

This clone was seen only a few times. This rearrangement joins TRBV4-3 to TRBJ2-7, with D possibly TRBD1 on 6 matching bases. The germline gives CDR1 LGHNA, CDR2 YSLEER. Trimming took 5 bases from V and 5 from J, leaving 22 bases between them. The CDR3 extends over 16 amino acids. CDR3 in amino acids: CASSVTRGTGAHEQYF. As DNA, the CDR3 is TGCGCCAGCAGCGTCACCAGGGGAACGGGCGCGCACGAGCAGTACTTC.

This chain uses TRBV7-9 with TRBJ1-1; no clear D. CDR1 and CDR2 from the germline V gene are SEHNR and FQNEAQ (reference sequence). Trimming took off 7 bases at V and 7 bases at J, with 13 bases between the two ends. This CDR3 contains 12 residues. The CDR3 region has the DNA TGTGCCAGCACCGTTTCCCACGGTGAAGCTTTCTTT. It specifies CASTVSHGEAFF.

The chain recombines TRBV7-9 with TRBJ1-2; 10 bases are shared with TRBD1. This CDR3 has 16 amino acids. With 1 base clipped from V and 7 bases from J, the junction kept 9 bases outside the gene matches. Germline V CDR1 and CDR2: SEHNR, FQNEAQ (reference sequence). The CDR3 coding sequence is TGTGCCAGCAGCTTAGTGTTCGGGACAGGGGATGGTGGCTACACCTTC. It translates to CASSLVFGTGDGGYTF. The whole variable domain, filled in from reference TRBV7-9 and TRBJ1-2, reads DTGVSQNPRHKITKRGQNVTFRCDPISEHNRLYWYRQTLGQGPEFLTYFQNEAQLEKSRLLSDRFSAERPKGSFSTLEIQRTEQGDSAMYLCASSLVFGTGDGGYTFGSGTRLTVV.

The chain employs TRBV13 and TRBJ1-1; D possibly corresponds to TRBD1 (6 bases). Germline CDR1 is PRHDT and CDR2 is FYEKMQ (reference sequence). With 7 bases removed from V and 0 bases from J, the gap between germline ends came to 27 bases. This CDR3 spans 19 amino acids. CDR3 nucleotide sequence: TGTGCCAGCACCCTTCGGGACATTGTCACACGGAGGGTGAACACTGAAGCTTTCTTT. This sequence encodes CASTLRDIVTRRVNTEAFF.

The rearrangement joins TRBV4-1 to TRBJ1-4, with 9 bases that match TRBD1. J gave up 1 base and V 3 bases, and 9 bases lay outside the gene matches. This CDR3 is built from 18 residues. The germline V gene encodes CDR1 MGHRA and CDR2 YSYEKL. CDR3 loop: CASSQGTGKSLTNEKLFF. DNA for the CDR3: TGCGCCAGCAGCCAGGGGACAGGGAAGTCTTTAACTAATGAAAAACTGTTTTTT.

The V and J genes are TRBV28 and TRBJ1-1, with D perhaps matching TRBD1 (6 bases). V dropped 7 bases and J dropped 5 bases, with 17 bases sitting between them. Germline V gene sequence: CDR1 MDHEN, CDR2 SYDVKM. This CDR3 is 14 amino acids long. The CDR3 loop reads CASKDGGLRTEAFF. The CDR3 nucleotides read TGTGCCAGCAAAGATGGGGGGCTAAGAACTGAAGCTTTCTTT.

The J gene is TRBJ2-1, the V gene TRBV27, with unresolved D. The CDR3 is made up of 17 amino acids. Germline CDR1 and CDR2: MNHEY and SMNVEV (reference sequence). With 6 bases removed from V and 3 bases from J, the gap between germline ends came to 21 bases. DNA for the CDR3: TGTGCCAGCAGACGTACCGGTCTAGGCTCGGTCTACAATGAGCAGTTCTTC. Residues: CASRRTGLGSVYNEQFF.

This chain uses TRBV5-5 with TRBJ1-1, with D tentatively TRBD1 (6 bases). The CDR3 is made up of 13 amino acids. Germline values: CDR1 SGHKS, CDR2 YYEKEE (reference sequence). V gave up 3 bases and J gave up 6 bases, with 12 bases separating them. CDR3 nucleotide sequence: TGTGCCAGCAGCTGGGGGGCGGAGGCTGAAGCTTTCTTT. It translates to CASSWGAEAEAFF. Complete variable domain (other parts from reference TRBV5-5 and TRBJ1-1): DAGVTQSPTHLIKTRGQQVTLRCSPISGHKSVSWYQQVLGQGPQFIFQYYEKEERGRGNFPDRFSARQFPNYSSELNVNALLLGDSALYLCASSWGAEAEAFFGQGTRLTVV.

This chain uses TRBV5-1 with TRBJ2-3, with 9 nucleotides matching TRBD1. V was pared by 4 bases and J by 4 bases, with 7 bases of the junction left unmatched. CDR1 and CDR2 from the germline V gene are SGHRS and YFSETQ. This CDR3 spans 15 amino acids. The CDR3 DNA sequence: TGCGCCAGCAGCCAAGGACAGGGGAGATCAGATACGCAGTATTTT. Translated, it gives CASSQGQGRSDTQYF.

The chain carries TRBV7-9 and TRBJ1-2, with a possible D match to TRBD1 (5 bases). From germline, CDR1 is SEHNR and CDR2 FQNEAQ (reference sequence). Between the trimmed V and J ends, which lost 7 bases and 4 bases, there was a span of 25 bases. The CDR3 runs to 17 residues. The CDR3 sequence is CASNGGDGRDSRYGYTF. For the CDR3, the DNA is TGTGCCAGCAACGGGGGGGATGGACGAGACTCCCGCTATGGCTACACCTTC. Full variable domain (missing parts from reference TRBV7-9 and TRBJ1-2): DTGVSQNPRHKITKRGQNVTFRCDPISEHNRLYWYRQTLGQGPEFLTYFQNEAQLEKSRLLSDRFSAERPKGSFSTLEIQRTEQGDSAMYLCASNGGDGRDSRYGYTFGSGTRLTVV.

The chain combines TRBV10-2 with TRBJ2-3, with 15 positions matching TRBD2. This CDR3 spans 17 amino acids. The germline gives CDR1 WSHSY, CDR2 SAAADI. The trim removed 5 bases at V and 8 bases at J, leaving 11 bases unmatched. The CDR3 nucleotides read TGCGCCAGCAGTAGGACTAGCGGGGGGGCGGGGTTTGGTACGCAGTATTTT. Translated, it gives CASSRTSGGAGFGTQYF.

The genes are TRBV9 and TRBJ2-7, with D tentatively TRBD1 or TRBD2 (6 bases each). The CDR3 is 14 amino acids. V lost 0 bases, J lost 4 bases, and 11 bases lay in between. Germline CDR1 and CDR2: SGDLS and YYNGEE. In nucleotides, the CDR3 is TGTGCCAGCAGCGTAGGCCAGGGGACTTACGAGCAGTACTTC. Amino acids: CASSVGQGTYEQYF.

V is TRBV2 and J is TRBJ1-5; D not resolved. The germline V gene encodes CDR1 SNHLY and CDR2 FYNNEI. The CDR3 runs to 13 residues. Between the trimmed V and J ends, which lost 3 bases and 5 bases, there was a span of 8 bases. The CDR3 DNA reads TGTGCCAGCAGTGACGTCGATTATCAGCCCCAGCATTTT. Its protein product is CASSDVDYQPQHF.

This clone was seen once. The chain carries TRBV27 and TRBJ1-2; the D gene is possibly TRBD1 (5 bases). This CDR3 region has 14 residues. The germline V and J ends were trimmed by 1 base and 8 bases, with 14 bases remaining between them. Germline assignment: CDR1 MNHEY and CDR2 SMNVEV (reference sequence). The CDR3, as DNA: TGTGCCAGCAGTTTATTGGGGGACCCATCCGGCTACACCTTC. Its translation: CASSLLGDPSGYTF.